The next 25 T cell receptor beta chains were all read from a single sample in a study of CD8 T cells in ankylosing spondylitis. MiXCR, run by TCRdb on the 5' RACE reads, gives a single entry per CDR3 protein. The sample has just under 550,000 distinct CDR3 sequences, 10% to 15% seen once. Study-wide results and caveats: Seemingly characteristic of ankylosing spondylitis blood was a TCR beta motif consisting of about 8 highly homologous variants.

Their recognized antigens are unknown. Sample: blood, either unsorted or a sorted T cell fraction (not recorded which). These receptors came from a male donor with ankylosing spondylitis.

The chain has TRBV25-1 and TRBJ2-1; TRBD1 agrees at 11 bases. V was pared by 2 bases and J by 8 bases, with 2 bases of the junction left unmatched. This CDR3 spans 14 amino acids. Germline V CDR1 and CDR2: MGHDK, SYGVNS. The CDR3 reads CASSEGQGAHEQFF. In DNA, the CDR3 is TGTGCCAGCAGTGAAGGACAGGGGGCCCATGAGCAGTTCTTC.

V gene TRBV24-1 combines with J gene TRBJ2-2; 9 bases map to TRBD2. V lost 4 bases to trimming and J lost 4 bases; unmatched junction nucleotides: 15. Germline V CDR1 and CDR2: KGHDR, SFDVKD. The CDR3 consists of 19 residues. The CDR3 sequence is CATSEWGLAGLTSTGELFF. The CDR3 nucleotides are TGTGCCACCAGTGAATGGGGGCTAGCGGGACTCACCTCCACCGGGGAGCTGTTTTTT.

This clonotype was counted between two and nine times. V usage is TRBV5-5 and J usage is TRBJ1-1, with D possibly matching TRBD1 (5 bases). Trimming shortened V by 1 base and J by 8 bases, and 15 bases separated the two germline ends. The germline V gene encodes CDR1 SGHKS and CDR2 YYEKEE (reference sequence). The CDR3 is 14 residues long. The CDR3 loop reads CASSLPAGPSEAFF. The CDR3 DNA reads as TGTGCCAGCAGCTTGCCCGCAGGGCCTTCAGAAGCTTTCTTT.

This clonotype was seen more than once but under ten times. The V call is TRBV11-1, the J call TRBJ2-1; the D gene could be TRBD1 or TRBD2 (5 bases each). This CDR3 is 15 amino acids long. Germline CDR1 SGHAT, CDR2 FQDESV (reference sequence). Trimming pared 8 bases from V and 7 bases from J, leaving 21 bases between. Here the CDR3 reads CASRDGIGERNEQFF. The CDR3 DNA is TGTGCCAGCCGGGACGGAATAGGGGAGAGGAATGAGCAGTTCTTC. Supplemented by reference TRBV11-1 and TRBJ2-1, the full variable domain reads EAEVAQSPRYKITEKSQAVAFWCDPISGHATLYWYRQILGQGPELLVQFQDESVVDDSQLPKDRFSAERLKGVDSTLKIQPAELGDSAMYLCASRDGIGERNEQFFGPGTRLTVL.

The J gene is TRBJ2-7, the V gene TRBV20-1; TRBD2 is a possible D gene (5 bases). This CDR3 is 13 amino acids long. Trimming shortened V by 6 bases and J by 1 base, and 13 bases separated the two germline ends. Germline CDR1 reads DFQATT; CDR2 reads SNEGSKA (reference sequence). This chain's CDR3 is CSAGGYYSYEQYF. The CDR3 nucleotides are TGCAGTGCAGGAGGCTACTATTCCTACGAGCAGTACTTC.

This clonotype has ten or more counts. As DNA, the CDR3 is TGTGCCAGCAGCTTGGCCCCTGTTCAGCCCCAGCATTTT. Residues: CASSLAPVQPQHF. This chain uses TRBV7-2 with TRBJ1-5; D is undetermined. Trimming pared 3 bases from V and 6 bases from J, leaving 9 bases between. CDR3 length: 13 amino acids. The germline gives CDR1 SGHTA, CDR2 FQGNSA.

The chain links TRBV27 to TRBJ1-6; 8 bases fit TRBD1. V was pared by 4 bases and J by 9 bases, with 8 bases of the junction left unmatched. Germline assignment: CDR1 MNHEY and CDR2 SMNVEV (reference sequence). CDR3 size: 15 residues. The CDR3 loop is CASSSSTGEVSPLHF. The CDR3 bases are TGTGCCAGCAGTTCCTCGACAGGGGAGGTTTCACCCCTCCACTTT.

The CDR3 DNA follows: TGTGCCAGCAGCCCTACAGGGGAGGCGGCGGATACGCAGTATTTT. Protein: CASSPTGEAADTQYF. This chain uses TRBV5-6 with TRBJ2-3, with D possibly TRBD1 on 7 matching bases. The length of the CDR3 is 15 residues. Trimming took off 4 bases at V and 6 bases at J, with 18 bases between the two ends. Germline V gene data show CDR1 as SGHDT and CDR2 as YYEEEE. Full variable domain (outside the CDR3, taken from reference TRBV5-6 and TRBJ2-3): DAGVTQSPTHLIKTRGQQVTLRCSPKSGHDTVSWYQQALGQGPQFIFQYYEEEERQRGNFPDRFSGHQFPNYSSELNVNALLLGDSALYLCASSPTGEAADTQYFGPGTRLTVL.

The V call is TRBV9, the J call TRBJ1-5, with D uncertain. This CDR3 is 14 amino acids long. The germline CDR1 and CDR2 sequences are SGDLS and YYNGEE. Trimming took 3 bases from V and 2 from J, leaving 9 bases between them. The CDR3 region has the DNA TGTGCCAGCAGCGCCTTTGGCGGCAATCAGCCCCAGCATTTT. This gives the protein CASSAFGGNQPQHF.

This clonotype was seen at least ten times. The chain has TRBV29-1 and TRBJ1-2; D unresolved. There are 13 residues in the CDR3. Germline lookup yields CDR1 SQVTM and CDR2 ANQGSEA. V lost 3 bases and J 2 bases, leaving 10 bases between the germline ends. CDR3 region: CSVEPVKNYGYTF. The CDR3 DNA sequence: TGCAGCGTTGAGCCGGTGAAGAACTATGGCTACACCTTC.

The chain combines TRBV6-1 with TRBJ1-1; D possibly corresponds to TRBD1 (6 bases). The CDR3 loop spans 13 amino acids. CDR1 is MNHNS and CDR2 is SASEGT in the germline V gene. V was shortened by 1 base and J by 11 bases, with 14 bases between the two germline ends. CDR3 amino acids: CASSEGGARRAFF. Written as DNA, the CDR3 is TGTGCCAGCAGTGAAGGGGGGGCTCGTCGGGCTTTCTTT.

This clonotype was counted only a few times. The chain links TRBV5-1 to TRBJ1-1, with 10 nucleotides matching TRBD1. Germline CDR1 and CDR2: SGHRS and YFSETQ. Trimming cost V 1 base and J 3 bases; bases outside gene matches: 9. The CDR3 runs to 17 residues. CDR3 DNA sequence: TGCGCCAGCAGCTTGAGATCGACAGGGGGCCAGCACACTGAAGCTTTCTTT. Translating it yields CASSLRSTGGQHTEAFF.

The chain recombines TRBV20-1 with TRBJ2-1; the D is unclear. The CDR3 is made up of 14 amino acids. The V end lost 6 bases, the J end lost 4 bases, and 16 bases lay between the germline ends. The germline gives CDR1 DFQATT, CDR2 SNEGSKA (reference sequence). CDR3 region: CSAASPNGYNEQFF. DNA of the CDR3: TGCAGTGCGGCGTCCCCTAATGGGTACAATGAGCAGTTCTTC.

This clonotype showed up many times. The V call is TRBV3-1, the J call TRBJ2-2; D unresolved. CDR3 size: 13 residues. Germline assignment: CDR1 LGHDT and CDR2 YNNKEL (reference sequence). V was shortened by 0 bases and J by 4 bases, with 3 bases between the two germline ends. The CDR3 DNA reads as TGTGCCAGCAGCCAAGATCTCACCGGGGAGCTGTTTTTT. This encodes CASSQDLTGELFF. The full variable domain, its missing parts supplied by reference TRBV3-1 and TRBJ2-2, is DTAVSQTPKYLVTQMGNDKSIKCEQNLGHDTMYWYKQDSKKFLKIMFSYNNKELIINETVPNRFSPKSPDKAHLNLHINSLELGDSAVYFCASSQDLTGELFFGEGSRLTVL.

To note about this clonotype: A read error may explain this, as a much larger clone is one base away. The chain combines TRBV29-1 with TRBJ1-1, with D possibly TRBD1 on 5 matching bases. This CDR3 spans 13 amino acids. Germline loops: CDR1 SQVTM, CDR2 ANQGSEA. CDR3 sequence: CSVGGGMNTEASF. The CDR3 DNA reads as TGCAGCGTCGGGGGGGGGATGAACACTGAAGCTTCCTTT.

This clonotype was counted ten times or more. The rearrangement joins TRBV20-1 to TRBJ2-1; D remains unclear. Germline assignment: CDR1 DFQATT and CDR2 SNEGSKA (reference sequence). Trimming removed 0 bases at V and 12 bases at J, with 12 bases between. The CDR3 totals 12 residues. This CDR3 is CSARDKSFGQFF. DNA for the CDR3: TGCAGTGCTAGAGATAAAAGCTTTGGGCAGTTCTTC.

This clonotype occurred a few times. In DNA, the CDR3 is TGCAGTGCTAGAGTCCCCCTCCCCGGGCGAACCCTGTTTTTT. Amino acids: CSARVPLPGRTLFF. The rearrangement uses TRBV20-1 and TRBJ1-4; D gene unclear. The CDR3 is 14 residues long. The V gene's germline CDR1 is DFQATT and CDR2 SNEGSKA (reference sequence). Trimming removed 1 base from V and 14 bases from J, with 20 bases in between.

This clonotype has a count of ten or more. J is TRBJ2-2 and V is TRBV29-1; 12 positions match TRBD1. Looked up from germline, CDR1 is SQVTM and CDR2 is ANQGSEA. The CDR3 length is 15 residues. Trimming removed 5 bases from V and 5 bases from J; junction bases left unmatched: 6. Written as DNA, the CDR3 is TGCAGCGTTTTGCGGGACAGGGGGCTTACCGGGGAGCTGTTTTTT. Protein: CSVLRDRGLTGELFF.

V usage is TRBV2 and J usage is TRBJ2-7; TRBD2 aligns across 7 bases. The V gene's germline CDR1 is SNHLY and CDR2 FYNNEI. The CDR3 has 14 residues. The V segment lost 9 bases and the J segment 6 bases; nucleotides outside the gene matches: 14. The CDR3 nucleotides are TGTGCCAGGGACTCCGGGACCCCGGGGGGCGAGCAGTACTTC. This gives the protein CARDSGTPGGEQYF.

The chain has TRBV12-3 or TRBV12-4 and TRBJ2-1, with 7 bases aligning to TRBD2. V lost 6 bases to trimming and J lost 2 bases; unmatched junction nucleotides: 7. The CDR3 sequence is 15 residues long. In nucleotides, the CDR3 is TGTGCCAGCAGCGAGGGAGGGAGGGCCTACAATGAGCAGTTCTTC. Its translation is CASSEGGRAYNEQFF.

This chain joins TRBV7-2 and TRBJ2-1; 11 nucleotides line up with TRBD2. In germline, CDR1 is SGHTA, CDR2 FQGNSA. The V and J ends lost 7 bases and 5 bases, in that order; junction bases with no gene match: 7. The CDR3 totals 15 residues. This chain's CDR3 is CASIHRLAGNNEQFF. The CDR3 nucleotides are TGTGCCAGCATCCACAGACTAGCGGGAAACAATGAGCAGTTCTTC.

This chain joins TRBV5-5 and TRBJ1-4; no clear D gene. With 0 bases removed from V and 9 bases from J, the gap between germline ends came to 12 bases. CDR1 is SGHKS and CDR2 is YYEKEE in the germline V gene (reference sequence). There are 14 residues in the CDR3. The CDR3 is CASSLEAPSKKLFF. CDR3 DNA: TGTGCCAGCAGCTTGGAGGCCCCGAGTAAAAAACTGTTTTTT.

This clonotype has ten or more counts. This chain's CDR3 is CASSQVRGAGNEQFF. CDR3 nucleotides: TGTGCCAGCAGCCAAGTTCGGGGGGCCGGCAATGAGCAGTTCTTC. The rearrangement uses TRBV3-1 and TRBJ2-1, with D maybe TRBD2 (7 bases). The germline V and J ends were trimmed by 1 base and 6 bases, with 13 bases remaining between them. Germline values: CDR1 LGHDT, CDR2 YNNKEL (reference sequence). CDR3 size: 15 residues.

There are many counts of this clonotype. V gene TRBV27 combines with J gene TRBJ2-3; a weak D match, TRBD2 (7 bases). The CDR3 loop spans 16 amino acids. The germline CDR1 and CDR2 sequences are MNHEY and SMNVEV (reference sequence). V was shortened by 2 bases and J by 0 bases, with 12 bases between the two germline ends. The DNA for the CDR3 is TGTGCCAGCAGTTTAAGGGGGGGTCCTAGCACAGATACGCAGTATTTT. The encoded protein is CASSLRGGPSTDTQYF.

J is TRBJ2-7 and V is TRBV10-2, with 8 bases identical to TRBD1. Germline-derived CDR1 and CDR2 are WSHSY and SAAADI. This CDR3 is 13 amino acids long. V trimming: 6 bases; J trimming: 9 bases; junction bases outside the gene matches: 10. CDR3 loop: CASSRGQGGVQYF. CDR3 nucleotides: TGCGCCAGCAGCCGAGGACAGGGCGGCGTGCAGTACTTC.